This T cell receptor (beta chain) was sequenced for a study of blood T cell repertoires in COVID-19. Study-wide context: Italy, Spain and the United States were the sources of the convalescent and acute COVID-19 samples. T cells, B-cell-depleted T cells, or PBMCs supplied cDNA or gDNA.

Study processing details: Estimation of nucleated cell counts was performed using reference gene primer amplification. TCRdb keeps only in-frame clones here, not all; method: immunoSEQ multiplex PCR. For V, J and clone size, that table is used; D and trimming come from the DNA. The sample yields hundreds of thousands of clones, more than 80% seen once. The sequence was collected from a woman in her twenties or thirties with COVID-19, enrolled during active disease. Material for sequencing was peripheral blood.

CDR3 in amino acids: CATSRALGGGRETQYF. CDR3 sequence (DNA): TGTGCCACCAGCAGGGCCCTTGGAGGTGGAAGGGAGACCCAGTACTTC. The rearrangement joins TRBV15 to TRBJ2-5, with D tentatively TRBD2 (5 bases). Germline V gene sequence: CDR1 LNHNV, CDR2 YYDKDF (reference sequence). With 3 bases removed from V and 5 bases from J, the gap between germline ends came to 19 bases. There are 16 residues in the CDR3. Combining the CDR3 with reference TRBV15 and TRBJ2-5 gives the whole variable domain DAMVIQNPRYQVTQFGKPVTLSCSQTLNHNVMYWYQQKSSQAPKLLFHYYDKDFNNEADTPDNFQSRRPNTSFCFLDIRSPGLGDTAMYLCATSRALGGGRETQYFGPGTRLLVL.